This T cell receptor (beta chain) was observed in a study of shared clonotypes between healthy human individuals. Study-level points and caveats: Clonotypes that were shared across four donors made up 4.5% to 5% of naive CD4 clonotypes.

On this clone: Its cognate antigen is unknown. Sequence at one end of the junction differs from germline and may be a read error.

Caucasian adults residing in Nashville, Tennessee made up all the donors. Each PCR replicate from the sorted subsets contained around 0.2 ug DNA, which is about 31,000 T cell genomes. The table came from immunoSEQ multiplex PCR; TCRdb's copy has only in-frame clones and leaves some out. This table has some 2,400,000 clones, almost 96% appearing once. Germline CDR1 and CDR2: SSHAT and FNYEAQ (reference sequence). The CDR3 sequence is 15 residues long. The clonotype originates from a man in his late teens or twenties in good health. The V call is TRBV7-7, the J call TRBJ2-5, with TRBD2 matching over 10 bases. Sequencing was done on a sample of naive CD4+ T cells sorted from blood. The subset: CD45RA+ positively selected. The CDR3, as DNA: TGTGCTAGCAGCATCTGGAATAGCGGGGGGGAGACCCAGTACTTC. Amino acid sequence: CASSIWNSGGETQYF.